This T cell receptor (beta chain) was documented in a study of tumor T cells in aggressive B-cell lymphoma. Profiled with immunoSEQ multiplex PCR; TCRdb holds only in-frame clones, not every one. The sample lists about 3,600 clones, 86% seen once, with roughly 3.5% in the top ten. This TCR came from an adult with diffuse large B cell lymphoma. Sequenced sample: tumor tissue.

As DNA, the CDR3 is TGTGCCAGCAGCTTGGCTACAGGGACTGAGCAGTTCTTC. It codes for CASSLATGTEQFF. The rearrangement joins TRBV11-3 to TRBJ2-1; a weak D match, TRBD1 (6 bases). The V and J ends lost 3 bases and 9 bases respectively, with 12 bases between them. Germline V gene sequence: CDR1 SGHNT, CDR2 YENEEA. This CDR3 has 13 amino acids.